These 24 T cell receptor beta chains came from one sample sequenced in a study of blood T cell repertoires in COVID-19. The assay was immunoSEQ multiplex PCR, and TCRdb's table has in-frame clones only and misses some. The sample consists of 30,000 to 45,000 clones, roughly 80% of them appearing once. The sample consisted of peripheral blood. The receptor set was obtained from a man aged 55 to 70 in a cohort sampled during active COVID-19.

The chain employs TRBV7-9 and TRBJ1-1; possible D gene TRBD1, 5 bases. The CDR3 runs to 15 residues. CDR1 and CDR2 (germline): SEHNR, FQNEAQ (reference sequence). V lost 4 bases, J lost 1 base, and 13 bases lay in between. The CDR3 loop is CASSWPGKWNTEAFF. The CDR3 nucleotides read TGTGCCAGCAGCTGGCCAGGGAAATGGAACACTGAAGCTTTCTTT.

The chain employs TRBV6-5 and TRBJ1-1, with D possibly matching TRBD1 (6 bases). The CDR3 is made up of 13 amino acids. Deletions cut 7 bases from V and 4 bases from J, with 13 bases between. The germline gives CDR1 MNHEY, CDR2 SVGAGI. CDR3 sequence (DNA): TGTGCCAGCACGGGGGGGCGTCTCACTGAAGCTTTCTTT. As protein: CASTGGRLTEAFF.

This clone came up once. This chain connects TRBV13 to TRBJ2-5; D ambiguous. CDR1 and CDR2 (germline): PRHDT, FYEKMQ (reference sequence). V gave up 5 bases and J gave up 5 bases, with 15 bases separating them. The CDR3 is 14 amino acids. CDR3 in amino acids: CASSPDPAAETQYF. The CDR3 region has the DNA TGTGCCAGCAGCCCAGACCCGGCGGCGGAGACCCAGTACTTC. Variable domain in full (rest from reference TRBV13 and TRBJ2-5): AAGVIQSPRHLIKEKRETATLKCYPIPRHDTVYWYQQGPGQDPQFLISFYEKMQSDKGSIPDRFSAQQFSDYHSELNMSSLELGDSALYFCASSPDPAAETQYFGPGTRLLVL.

This clone has a single count. The chain employs TRBV2 and TRBJ2-7; D is possibly TRBD1 (7 bases). Trimming left V 5 bases short and J 3 bases short, with 14 bases between. This CDR3 region has 14 residues. Germline V gene sequence: CDR1 SNHLY, CDR2 FYNNEI. The CDR3 coding sequence is TGTGCCAGCAGTTCAGATCAGGGGGGCTACGAGCAGTACTTC. Its protein product is CASSSDQGGYEQYF.

The rearrangement links TRBV30 to TRBJ2-3; 9 bases align to TRBD2. V lost 0 bases and J lost 2; bases outside the gene matches: 6. The germline gives CDR1 GTSNPN, CDR2 SVGIG (reference sequence). The CDR3 runs 16 residues. This CDR3 reads CAWSVVAGAYTDTQYF. The CDR3 DNA is TGTGCCTGGAGTGTGGTAGCGGGGGCCTACACAGATACGCAGTATTTT.

This chain joins TRBV5-1 and TRBJ2-7; 9 nucleotides align to TRBD1. The CDR3 contains 14 residues. V lost 4 bases and J lost 3; bases outside the gene matches: 5. CDR1 and CDR2 from the germline V gene are SGHRS and YFSETQ. The chain's CDR3 is CASSMGQGGYEQYF. In nucleotides, the CDR3 is TGCGCCAGCAGCATGGGACAGGGAGGCTACGAGCAGTACTTC.

This chain joins TRBV14 and TRBJ2-5; no reliable D call. V lost 6 bases and J lost 0, with 14 bases in between. Germline values: CDR1 SGHDN, CDR2 FVKESK. The CDR3 contains 15 residues. The CDR3 DNA reads TGTGCCAGCAGTCACCCCCCCACTAACCAAGAGACCCAGTACTTC. Its protein product is CASSHPPTNQETQYF.

V and J are TRBV10-3 and TRBJ2-1, with 10 positions matching TRBD2. Trimming took 4 bases from V and 9 from J; bases not matched to a gene: 9. CDR3 length: 15 residues. Germline loops: CDR1 ENHRY, CDR2 SYGVKD. The CDR3 protein is CAISGASGSSVEQFF. The DNA of the CDR3 is TGTGCCATCAGTGGGGCTAGCGGGAGTTCGGTTGAGCAGTTCTTC.

J is TRBJ2-5 and V is TRBV6-5; D perhaps matches TRBD2 (7 bases). V shed 6 bases and J shed 2 bases, with 13 bases lying between them. The length of the CDR3 is 14 residues. Germline values: CDR1 MNHEY, CDR2 SVGAGI. Written as DNA, the CDR3 is TGTGCCAGCAGGGGGGGGGCAGTACAAGAGACCCAGTACTTC. Translated, it gives CASRGGAVQETQYF.

This chain joins TRBV5-1 and TRBJ2-2; D is perhaps TRBD1 (6 bases). Germline V gene sequence: CDR1 SGHRS, CDR2 YFSETQ. V was shortened by 2 bases and J by 3 bases, with 11 bases between the two germline ends. The CDR3 is made up of 15 amino acids. The CDR3, as DNA: TGCGCCAGCAGCTTCCAGGACAGTTACACCGGGGAGCTGTTTTTT. Translated, it gives CASSFQDSYTGELFF.

The gene calls are TRBV9 and TRBJ2-1; 13 nucleotides agree with TRBD2. Germline V gives CDR1 SGDLS, CDR2 YYNGEE. V was clipped by 4 bases and J by 4 bases; unmatched bases: 2. CDR3 length: 15 amino acids. The CDR3 DNA reads TGTGCCAGCAGCCGGACTAGCGGGAGTTACAATGAGCAGTTCTTC. Translated: CASSRTSGSYNEQFF.

This rearrangement joins TRBV6-1 to TRBJ2-4; 8 bases match TRBD1. This CDR3 is built from 15 residues. Germline assignment: CDR1 MNHNS and CDR2 SASEGT. J lost 11 bases, V lost 1 base, and 10 bases had no gene match. Here the CDR3 DNA reads TGTGCCAGCAGTGAAGGGGACAGGAACTTGGAATTTCAGTACTTC. This gives the protein CASSEGDRNLEFQYF.

This clone was found once. This chain links TRBV2 with TRBJ2-5; D perhaps matches TRBD2 (6 bases). Germline CDR1 reads SNHLY; CDR2 reads FYNNEI. Trimming shortened V by 6 bases and J by 1 base, and 12 bases separated the two germline ends. The CDR3 spans 14 residues. CDR3 DNA: TGTGCCAGCAGGCCGGGACTGATCCAAGAGACCCAGTACTTC. As protein: CASRPGLIQETQYF.

The chain employs TRBV11-2 and TRBJ2-2; TRBD1 is a possible D gene (6 bases). The CDR3 loop spans 16 amino acids. Germline CDR1 is SGHAT and CDR2 is FQNNGV. Trimming took 4 bases from V and 6 from J, leaving 18 bases between them. CDR3 DNA sequence: TGTGCCAGCAGCTGGACGCGACTTAAGGGGGCCGGGGAGCTGTTTTTT. Its translation: CASSWTRLKGAGELFF.

The chain recombines TRBV5-6 with TRBJ2-2, with TRBD1 as a possible D gene (6 bases). CDR3 length equals 16 residues. Trimming removed 0 bases at V and 1 base at J, with 10 bases between. CDR1 SGHDT and CDR2 YYEEEE come from the germline V gene. The DNA of the CDR3 is TGTGCCAGCAGCTTGGCCGGGACACTGAACACCGGGGAGCTGTTTTTT. Protein: CASSLAGTLNTGELFF.

As DNA, the CDR3 is TGTGCCAGCGTCGCACTAGCGGGAGCGTCCGGGGAGCTGTTTTTT. Protein sequence: CASVALAGASGELFF. The V and J genes are TRBV28 and TRBJ2-2, with TRBD2 identical over 11 bases. In germline, CDR1 is MDHEN, CDR2 SYDVKM. This CDR3 spans 15 amino acids. Losses at the gene ends were 8 bases for V and 6 bases for J; bases not matched to a gene: 8.

In this sample, this clone turned up once. V is TRBV5-1 and J is TRBJ2-7; the D gene is possibly TRBD1 (6 bases). The CDR3 totals 13 residues. V was trimmed by 4 bases and J by 6 bases, leaving 14 bases between them. Germline-derived CDR1 and CDR2 are SGHRS and YFSETQ. The CDR3 region has the DNA TGCGCCAGCAGCGAAATGGACAGTAGCGAGCAGTACTTC. It translates to CASSEMDSSEQYF.

The gene calls are TRBV11-2 and TRBJ2-7; maybe TRBD2 (7 bases). This CDR3 comprises 15 residues. CDR1 SGHAT and CDR2 FQNNGV come from the germline V gene. V dropped 5 bases and J dropped 0 bases, with 14 bases sitting between them. The CDR3, as DNA: TGTGCCAGCAGCAATCCTGGGGGGGCCTCCTACGAGCAGTACTTC. Translation: CASSNPGGASYEQYF.

The CDR3 nucleotides read TGTGCCAGCTCACCGGTTGCAGGATCCTCAGATACGCAGTATTTT. It translates to CASSPVAGSSDTQYF. V and J are TRBV18 and TRBJ2-3; D not resolved. V was pared by 3 bases and J by 4 bases, with 14 bases between. The CDR3 extends over 15 amino acids. CDR1 and CDR2 (germline): KGHSH, LQKENI.

This chain connects TRBV4-1 to TRBJ2-1; the match to TRBD1 covers 9 bases. This CDR3 spans 16 amino acids. CDR1 and CDR2 (germline): MGHRA, YSYEKL. Losses at the gene ends were 1 base for V and 6 bases for J; bases not matched to a gene: 7. CDR3 protein: CASSQGDRGAFNEQFF. The CDR3 DNA reads as TGCGCCAGCAGCCAAGGTGACAGGGGGGCCTTCAATGAGCAGTTCTTC.

The V and J genes are TRBV28 and TRBJ1-2, with TRBD1 identical over 7 bases. The junction had 10 bases not matched to a gene; V was cut back by 7 bases and J by 2 bases. From germline, CDR1 is MDHEN and CDR2 SYDVKM. The CDR3 is 15 amino acids. CDR3 in DNA: TGTGCCAGCACCTTGGGGGGACAGATCAACTATGGCTACACCTTC. It translates to CASTLGGQINYGYTF.

In the case of this clone: Other DNA sequences in this specimen translate into the identical CDR3. The chain has TRBV11-3 and TRBJ2-7; 9 nucleotides line up with TRBD2. CDR1 is SGHNT and CDR2 is YENEEA in the germline V gene. The CDR3 has 17 residues. The V and J ends lost 3 bases and 0 bases, in that order; junction bases with no gene match: 9. CDR3 sequence reads: CASSLRAGGRSSYEQYF. The CDR3 nucleotides read TGTGCCAGCAGCTTGAGGGCGGGGGGGCGGAGCTCCTACGAGCAGTACTTC.

This chain links TRBV6-5 with TRBJ2-7; D gene uncertain. Germline CDR1 MNHEY, CDR2 SVGAGI. V was trimmed by 2 bases and J by 10 bases, leaving 12 bases between them. The CDR3 extends over 12 amino acids. Here the CDR3 DNA reads TGTGCCAGCAGTTACCCCGCGGTATTACAGTACTTC. The encoded protein is CASSYPAVLQYF.

The V call is TRBV28, the J call TRBJ2-2; 10 bases are shared with TRBD2. The CDR3 consists of 19 residues. V lost 7 bases, J lost 3 bases, and 17 bases stayed unmatched. CDR1 and CDR2 from the germline V gene are MDHEN and SYDVKM. The CDR3 region has the DNA TGTGCCAGCAAAAGTTTATCCCCCGTAGCGGGAGGCGACACCGGGGAGCTGTTTTTT. This gives the protein CASKSLSPVAGGDTGELFF.